This T cell receptor (beta chain) was recorded in a study of radiation and T cells in renal cell carcinoma (dated by TCRdb to 2019 to 2021). About the study as a whole: The samples were drawn from a clinical trial, where primary renal cell carcinomas were treated with 15 Gy of stereotactic body radiation therapy and then removed by nephrectomy 4 weeks afterward. A total of about 3.8 million unique CDR3 nucleotide sequences, encoding 2.5 million to 3 million unique CDR3 amino acid sequences, were found across all 50 or so samples. In total, about 51 samples underwent TCR beta sequencing: approximately 25 tumors plus 27 peripheral blood samples.

Results the study describes overall, beyond this receptor: Because pretreatment tumor biopsies were not available, the baseline intratumoral presence of clonotypes could not be determined. In blood, the top tumor clonotypes increased from baseline to 2 weeks after radiation and then shrank by 4 weeks, which suggests a temporary expansion of tumor-resident clones. Because the trial had a single-armed design, the trial could not examine how radiation dose or scheduling affected the TCR repertoire. Blood repertoire dynamics were not followed beyond 4 weeks after treatment.

To note about this clone: What antigen it recognizes has not been identified. No base quality values were provided; no much bigger clone lies one nucleotide off.

Clipping removes 5 bases from V and 8 bases from J, with 10 as the unmatched junction base count. Taken from the germline V gene, the CDR1 and CDR2 loops are MNHEY and SVGAGI. The CDR3 starts with the cysteine, ends with the phenylalanine, and has 15 residues. Of the read, only the CDR3 DNA is kept; its 45 bases are in frame from base 1. Sample time point, as interpreted from the label and publication: baseline pretreatment blood. Explained via the paper, the treatment or condition label denotes: 15 Gy SBRT to primary tumor, nephrectomy 4 weeks later. To follow tumor-enriched clonotypes, serial peripheral blood was collected from radiation-treated patients at baseline and at 2 weeks and 4 weeks after SBRT. Every patient had renal cell carcinoma of clear cell pathology. The QIAamp DNA Blood Mini Kit (Qiagen) was used to prepare genomic DNA for TCR sequencing. The analyses included only samples that passed all quality control checks.

TCR beta libraries were generated from genomic DNA with the immunoSEQ kit, following the manufacturer's recommendations. Library preparation used a first multiplex PCR with proprietary primers, then a second PCR adding unique barcodes, with bead cleanups after each round. Each sample batch included a kit-provided positive control reaction and a negative control reaction. The final libraries were assessed on an Agilent 4200 TapeStation D1000 ScreenTape, pooled by volume, and quantified by qPCR. An Illumina NextSeq500 fitted with a MidOutput 150-cycle cartridge performed the sequencing, running 156 Read1 cycles and 15 Index1 cycles with the kit's custom primers. The pooled library was loaded at 0.9 to 1 pM with a 20% PhiX control spike-in. The published analysis was carried out like this. Vendor-processed data were analyzed in R, with a clonotype defined as all T cells sharing the same CDR3 nucleotide sequence. In the clone abundance analyses, frequencies in each sample were normalized to that sample's 10,000 most abundant clones. Public T cell clones, which averaged fewer than five per sample, were excluded before analysis. A difference in abundance of at least 32-fold between compartments was used to define tumor-enriched and baseline blood-enriched clonotypes. A beta-binomial differential abundance model was used to identify clonotypes that were expanded or contracted between blood time points. Similarity between tumor and blood repertoires was quantified using the Baroni-Urbani and Buser coefficient, and groups were compared with two-tailed Wilcoxon tests in R. As stored in TCRdb, this immuneACCESS dataset retains in-frame rearrangements with V and J assigned. A fraction of the clones does not appear; measured against another copy, unresolved V genes explain less than half of the discrepancy, and the remainder lacks a known reason. The DNA was the basis for D and trimming; V, J and clone size are from that table. The sample table contains around 140,000 clones; only one count was recorded for about 87% of them. Around 4% of the sample rests with the top ten.

Source: blood, taken from a patient whose treatment included radiotherapy and nephrectomy. Recombination connected TRBV6-5 to TRBJ1-2, and 11 bases in between align with TRBD1. The sequence came from a woman aged 70-85 years with renal cell carcinoma. The encoded CDR3 is CASSPGQGGRRGYTF. In nucleotide form, the sequence is TGTGCCAGCAGTCCGGGACAGGGGGGGCGTCGAGGCTACACCTTC.